The rows below give T cell receptor beta chains drawn from one sample of a study of shared clonotypes between healthy human individuals. Clones were sequenced by immunoSEQ multiplex PCR, and TCRdb holds only the in-frame ones, with some missing. The sample shows millions of clones, more than 90% of them seen only once. Specimen: naive CD4+ T cells sorted from blood. Receptors were obtained from a man aged 18 to 30 in good health. Each CDR3 is given with its conserved first and last residue. The D gene is left open where the match is weak. For some rows the clone size is stated as once, few or many, or as a class when expanded; others skip it.

D	size	J	V	DNA	CDR3
.	.	TRBJ2-5	TRBV7-9	TGTGCCAGCAGCTTAGATACTGGAGAGACCCAGTACTTC	CASSLDTGETQYF
TRBD1	.	TRBJ2-7	TRBV10-2	TGCGCCAGCAGTGATTACAGGGGGCGCGAGCAGTACTTC	CASSDYRGREQYF
.	once	TRBJ2-7	TRBV11-2	TGTGCCAGCAGCTTATTCGGGGGACTCTCCTACGAGCAGTACTTC	CASSLFGGLSYEQYF
TRBD1	few	TRBJ1-1	TRBV30	TGTGCCTGGAGGACAGGGGTGACTGAAGCTTTCTTT	CAWRTGVTEAFF
TRBD1	.	TRBJ2-5	TRBV30	TGTGCCTGGAGCGGCGACAGGGTTGGGGAGACCCAGTACTTC	CAWSGDRVGETQYF
TRBD1	.	TRBJ2-2	TRBV11-2	TGTGCCAGCAGCTACAGGGGAATCAGGGAGCTGTTTTTT	CASSYRGIRELFF
TRBD1	.	TRBJ2-7	TRBV6-5	TGTGCCAGCAGTTTTGACAGGGGAGTTTACGAGCAGTACTTC	CASSFDRGVYEQYF
.	.	TRBJ2-7	TRBV18	TGTGCCAGCTCACCCGGGGACATCTACGAGCAGTACTTC	CASSPGDIYEQYF
TRBD2	.	TRBJ2-7	TRBV10-3	TGTGCCATCAGTGACGGGAGGAGGTCCTACGAGCAGTACTTC	CAISDGRRSYEQYF
TRBD1	once	TRBJ2-1	TRBV28	TGTGCCAGCAGTTTAGTTCCCGGGACAGGATACAATGAGCAGTTCTTC	CASSLVPGTGYNEQFF